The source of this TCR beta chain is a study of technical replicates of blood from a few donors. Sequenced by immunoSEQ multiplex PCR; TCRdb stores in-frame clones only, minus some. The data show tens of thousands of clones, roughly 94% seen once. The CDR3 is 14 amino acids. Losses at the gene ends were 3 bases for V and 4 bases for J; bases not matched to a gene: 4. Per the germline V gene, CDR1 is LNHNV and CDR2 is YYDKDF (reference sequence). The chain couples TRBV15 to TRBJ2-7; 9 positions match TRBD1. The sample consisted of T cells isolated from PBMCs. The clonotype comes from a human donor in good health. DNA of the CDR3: TGTGCCACCAGCAGCCGGGACAGGGCTTACGAGCAGTACTTC. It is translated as CATSSRDRAYEQYF.